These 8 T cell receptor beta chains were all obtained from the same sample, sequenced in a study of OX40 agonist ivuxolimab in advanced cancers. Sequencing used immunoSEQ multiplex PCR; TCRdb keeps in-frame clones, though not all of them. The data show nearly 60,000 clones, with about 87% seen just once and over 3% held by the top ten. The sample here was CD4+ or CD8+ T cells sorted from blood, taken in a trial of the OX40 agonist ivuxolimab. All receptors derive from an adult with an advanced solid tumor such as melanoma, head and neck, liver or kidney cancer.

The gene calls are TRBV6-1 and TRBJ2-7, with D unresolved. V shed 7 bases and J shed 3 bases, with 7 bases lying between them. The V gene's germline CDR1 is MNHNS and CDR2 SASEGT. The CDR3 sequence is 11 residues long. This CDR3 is CASTVSYEQYF. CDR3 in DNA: TGTGCCAGCACCGTTAGCTACGAGCAGTACTTC.

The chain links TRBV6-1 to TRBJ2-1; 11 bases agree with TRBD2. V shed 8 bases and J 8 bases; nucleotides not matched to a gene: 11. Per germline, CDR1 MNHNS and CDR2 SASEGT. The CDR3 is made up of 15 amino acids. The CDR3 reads CASYHTSGSRYEQFF. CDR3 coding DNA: TGTGCCAGCTATCACACTAGCGGGAGTCGCTATGAGCAGTTCTTC.

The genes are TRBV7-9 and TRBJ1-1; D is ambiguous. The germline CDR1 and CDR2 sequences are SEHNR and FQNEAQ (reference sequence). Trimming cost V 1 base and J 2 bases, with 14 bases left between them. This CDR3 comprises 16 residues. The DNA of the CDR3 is TGTGCCAGCAGCTTAGGTTCGGTCACTCCTAACACTGAAGCTTTCTTT. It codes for CASSLGSVTPNTEAFF.

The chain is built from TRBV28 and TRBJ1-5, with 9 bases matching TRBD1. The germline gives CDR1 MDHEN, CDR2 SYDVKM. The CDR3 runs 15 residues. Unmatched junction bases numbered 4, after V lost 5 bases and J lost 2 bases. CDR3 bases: TGTGCCAGCAGTATACAGGGGGCAGGCAATCAGCCCCAGCATTTT. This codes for CASSIQGAGNQPQHF.

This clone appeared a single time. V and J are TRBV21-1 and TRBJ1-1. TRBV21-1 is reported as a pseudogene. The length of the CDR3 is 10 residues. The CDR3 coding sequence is TGTGCCAGCAGGGGCACTGAAGCTTTCTTT. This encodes CASRGTEAFF.

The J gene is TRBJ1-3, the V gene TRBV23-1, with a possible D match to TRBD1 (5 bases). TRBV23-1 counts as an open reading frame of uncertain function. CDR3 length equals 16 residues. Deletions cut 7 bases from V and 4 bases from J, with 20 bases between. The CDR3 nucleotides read TGCGCCAGCACGGTAAAAGGGACTTTAACAGGAAACACCATATATTTT. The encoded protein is CASTVKGTLTGNTIYF.

CDR3 amino acids: CASSPGRVNNEQFF. CDR3 nucleotides: TGTGCCAGCTCACCAGGGCGAGTTAACAATGAGCAGTTCTTC. This chain uses TRBV18 with TRBJ2-1; D gene ambiguous. V was clipped by 2 bases and J by 5 bases, with 10 bases between them. The CDR3 runs 14 residues. Looked up from germline, CDR1 is KGHSH and CDR2 is LQKENI.

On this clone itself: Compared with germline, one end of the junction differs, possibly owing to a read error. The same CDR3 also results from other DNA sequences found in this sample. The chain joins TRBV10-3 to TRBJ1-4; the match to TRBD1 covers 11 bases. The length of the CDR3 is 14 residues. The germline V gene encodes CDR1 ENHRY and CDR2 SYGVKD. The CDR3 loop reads CAIRPGQGDEKLFF. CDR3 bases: TGTGCCATCAGACCGGGACAGGGGGATGAAAAACTGTTTTTC.